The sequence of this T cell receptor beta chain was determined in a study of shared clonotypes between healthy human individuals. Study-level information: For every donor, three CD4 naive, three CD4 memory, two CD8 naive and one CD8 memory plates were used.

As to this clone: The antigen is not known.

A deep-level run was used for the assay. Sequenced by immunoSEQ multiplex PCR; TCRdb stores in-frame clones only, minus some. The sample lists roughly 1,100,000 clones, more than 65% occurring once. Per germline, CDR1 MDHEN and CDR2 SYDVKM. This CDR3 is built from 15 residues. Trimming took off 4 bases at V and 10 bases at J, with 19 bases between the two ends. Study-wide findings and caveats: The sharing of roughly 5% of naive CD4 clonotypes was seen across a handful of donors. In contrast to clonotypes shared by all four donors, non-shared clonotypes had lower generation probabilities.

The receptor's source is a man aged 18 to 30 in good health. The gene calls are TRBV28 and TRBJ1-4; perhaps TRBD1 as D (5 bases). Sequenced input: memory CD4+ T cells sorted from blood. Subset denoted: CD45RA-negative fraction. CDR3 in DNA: TGTGCCAGCAGTTGGGACTCGCCCCTCGGTGGAAAACTGTTTTTT. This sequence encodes CASSWDSPLGGKLFF. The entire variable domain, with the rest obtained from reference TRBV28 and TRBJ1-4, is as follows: DVKVTQSSRYLVKRTGEKVFLECVQDMDHENMFWYRQDPGLGLRLIYFSYDVKMKEKGDIPEGYSVSREKKERFSLILESASTNQTSMYLCASSWDSPLGGKLFFGSGTQLSVL.